Listed below are T cell receptor beta chains from one sample, sequenced in a study of cytotoxic CD8 clonotypes in ibrutinib-treated CLL. The repertoire was sequenced with immunoSEQ multiplex PCR; TCRdb's copy has only in-frame clones and lacks some. Seen here are over 200,000 clones, 65% to 80% observed once, and the top ten hold 5.9%. Here the sequenced sample was PBMCs, taken after 12 months of ibrutinib treatment. The receptor set was obtained from a human donor with chronic lymphocytic leukemia. The CDR3 runs from the conserved cysteine through the conserved F or W. A D gene is named only where the DNA matches it firmly. Size is omitted from some rows. Given values are once, few, many or a class for expanded clones.

v_call,j_call,d_call,clone_size,cdr3_nt,cdr3_aa
TRBV28,TRBJ1-5,-,-,TGTGCCAGCAGTCCAGAACGGGGCAATCAGCCCCAGCATTTT,CASSPERGNQPQHF
TRBV6-6,TRBJ1-3,-,-,TGTGCCAGCAGTCGTATAGGGGGAAACACCATATATTTT,CASSRIGGNTIYF
TRBV4-2,TRBJ2-7,TRBD1,once,TGTGCCAGCAGCCAAGGCGTCGGGACAGGGCCACCCTACGAGCAGTACTTC,CASSQGVGTGPPYEQYF
TRBV7-8,TRBJ1-5,-,-,TGTGCCAGCAGCTTAGTAACAGGGAGCTTCAATCAGCCCCAGCATTTT,CASSLVTGSFNQPQHF
TRBV11-3,TRBJ2-1,-,-,TGTGCCAGCAGCTTAGGGGCCGGGACTCCTGCCTACAATGAGCAGTTCTTC,CASSLGAGTPAYNEQFF
TRBV18,TRBJ2-1,TRBD2,-,TGTGCCAGCCGGACTAGCGAGTACAATGAGCAGTTCTTC,CASRTSEYNEQFF
TRBV7-2,TRBJ1-5,TRBD1,-,TGTGCCAGCAGCTTAGCCGGGACAGGTCCTATCAGCAATCAGCCCCAGCATTTT,CASSLAGTGPISNQPQHF
TRBV19,TRBJ2-7,TRBD1,once,TGTGCCAGTCAAGGGACAGGCGAATCCTACGAGCAGTACTTC,CASQGTGESYEQYF
TRBV30,TRBJ1-1,-,-,TGTGCCTGGAGTGGACAGATTAACACTGAAGCTTTCTTT,CAWSGQINTEAFF
TRBV6-6,TRBJ1-1,TRBD1,once,TGTGCCAGCAGCGGGGGACAGGGTGGGACTGAAGCTTTCTTT,CASSGGQGGTEAFF
TRBV5-1,TRBJ2-2,TRBD1,-,TGCGCCAGCAGCTTCCACAGGGGGGCGAACACCGGGGAGCTGTTTTTT,CASSFHRGANTGELFF
TRBV30,TRBJ2-5,-,-,TGTGCCTGGAGTGAGATAGAGGAGACCCAGTACTTC,CAWSEIEETQYF
TRBV30,TRBJ1-1,TRBD1,-,TGTGCCTGGAAGCCGGGACAGGTAAACACTGAAGCTTTCTTT,CAWKPGQVNTEAFF
TRBV30,TRBJ2-1,-,-,TGTGCCTGGAGTAAGGGATTCTACAATGAGCAGTTCTTC,CAWSKGFYNEQFF
TRBV9,TRBJ2-7,-,-,TGTGCCAGCAGCGCTAGGGGTACACTCTCGGGGCAGTACTTC,CASSARGTLSGQYF
TRBV7-9,TRBJ2-1,-,-,TGTGCCAGCAGCTTAGAGGGGGGGCAGTTCTTC,CASSLEGGQFF
TRBV27,TRBJ2-1,TRBD2,-,TGTGCCAGCAGTTCGACGGGGGGCAATGAGCAGTTCTTC,CASSSTGGNEQFF
TRBV7-9,TRBJ2-7,TRBD1,-,TGTGCCAGCAGCGCCCACAGGGGTGAGCAGTACTTC,CASSAHRGEQYF
TRBV18,TRBJ2-7,TRBD2,-,TGTGCCAGCTCACCGTCCCTAGCGGGAGGATCCTACGAGCAGTACTTC,CASSPSLAGGSYEQYF
TRBV7-9,TRBJ1-1,-,-,TGTGCCAGCAGCTTAGCGCGGGGCCCGAACACTGAAGCTTTCTTT,CASSLARGPNTEAFF
TRBV12-5,TRBJ2-7,TRBD1,-,TGTGCTAGTGGTCCCGGGACAGGGGGACCCTACGAGCAGTACTTC,CASGPGTGGPYEQYF
TRBV4-3,TRBJ2-7,-,-,TGCGCCAGCAGCCAAGATTCCGGTTACGAGCAGTACTTC,CASSQDSGYEQYF
TRBV29-1,TRBJ1-2,-,-,TGCAGCGCGTACGGTAGGAGGGGTCTCTCTGGCTACACCTTC,CSAYGRRGLSGYTF
TRBV18,TRBJ1-2,-,-,TGTGCCAGCTTTCCCGGAGGGAATTCTCGAGGCTACACCTTC,CASFPGGNSRGYTF
TRBV28,TRBJ1-1,-,few,TGTGCCAGCAGTTTGGATGGGGGCACTGAAGCTTTCTTT,CASSLDGGTEAFF
TRBV6-1,TRBJ2-7,-,-,TGTGCCAGCCTTGTCCCGTCCCCTTACGAGCAGTACTTC,CASLVPSPYEQYF
TRBV6-5,TRBJ1-2,-,-,TGTGCCAGCAGTTACAATGGGGTACCTAACTATGGCTACACCTTC,CASSYNGVPNYGYTF
TRBV7-3,TRBJ2-7,-,-,TGTGCCAGCAGCTTATACCCAGAGTACGAGCAGTACTTC,CASSLYPEYEQYF
TRBV28,TRBJ2-1,-,-,TGTGCCAGCAGCCGTGCTGGTGGGCAGGCCAATGAGCAGTTCTTC,CASSRAGGQANEQFF